This is a list of T cell receptor beta chains from one sample in a study of blood T cell repertoires in COVID-19. Sequencing was performed with immunoSEQ multiplex PCR; in TCRdb, only in-frame clones are kept and a portion is missing. The table includes over 110,000 clones, about 76% detected once. Sequencing was carried out using peripheral blood. The receptors come from a human donor in a cohort sampled during active COVID-19. Each CDR3 is given with its conserved first and last residue. The order of the fields is V gene, clone size, D gene, J gene, CDR3 DNA, CDR3 protein. D genes are given only for firm matches. Where a row states a size, it is once, few, many or the class of an expanded clone; other rows omit it.

V: TRBV2
size: .
D: .
J: TRBJ2-5
DNA: TGTGCCAGCAGTGTGAAAGCGGAAACCCCCCAGTACTTC
CDR3: CASSVKAETPQYF

V: TRBV7-2
size: .
D: .
J: TRBJ2-7
DNA: TGTGCCAGCAGGGAACGTGGGGGGGCAAGCTCCTACGAGCAGTACTTC
CDR3: CASRERGGASSYEQYF

V: TRBV10-2
size: .
D: TRBD2
J: TRBJ2-2
DNA: TGCGCCAGCAGAAAAGCGGGAGCGGACACCGGGGAGCTGTTTTTT
CDR3: CASRKAGADTGELFF

V: TRBV9
size: .
D: TRBD2
J: TRBJ2-7
DNA: TGTGCCAGCAGCGCCACCCGAGGGACTAGCGGTTCCTACGAGCAGTACTTC
CDR3: CASSATRGTSGSYEQYF

V: TRBV10-3
size: .
D: TRBD2
J: TRBJ2-1
DNA: TGTGCCATCAGTGACCGTAGCGGGAGCTCCTACAATGAGCAGTTCTTC
CDR3: CAISDRSGSSYNEQFF

V: TRBV7-2
size: .
D: .
J: TRBJ1-2
DNA: TGTGCCAGCAGCTTACCCCCCGGGGGTAACTATGGCTACACCTTC
CDR3: CASSLPPGGNYGYTF

V: TRBV5-1
size: .
D: TRBD1
J: TRBJ2-7
DNA: TGCGCCAGCAGCCAAGGGACAGCCTACGAGCAGTACTTC
CDR3: CASSQGTAYEQYF

V: TRBV4-1
size: many
D: TRBD2
J: TRBJ2-7
DNA: TGCGCCAGCAGCCAAAACCGACTAGCGGGCCGCACCTCCTACGAGCAGTACTTC
CDR3: CASSQNRLAGRTSYEQYF

V: TRBV28
size: .
D: TRBD1
J: TRBJ2-7
DNA: TGTGCCAGCCTACCGACAGGGCCGCTAACCTCCTACGAGCAGTACTTC
CDR3: CASLPTGPLTSYEQYF

V: TRBV2
size: .
D: .
J: TRBJ1-5
DNA: TGTGCCAGCAGTGAAGGGGGGGGGTCTCAGCCCCAGCATTTT
CDR3: CASSEGGGSQPQHF

V: TRBV9
size: .
D: .
J: TRBJ2-2
DNA: TGTGCCAGCAGCGTAGCTTTCACCGGGGAGCTGTTTTTT
CDR3: CASSVAFTGELFF

V: TRBV2
size: .
D: .
J: TRBJ2-7
DNA: TGTGCCAGCAGTGAAAGGCGACACTCCTACGAGCAGTACTTC
CDR3: CASSERRHSYEQYF

V: TRBV7-2
size: .
D: TRBD2
J: TRBJ2-1
DNA: TGTGCCAGCAGCTTAGCTAGCGGGATCTCCTACAATGAGCAGTTCTTC
CDR3: CASSLASGISYNEQFF

V: TRBV5-6
size: .
D: TRBD1
J: TRBJ2-2
DNA: TGTGCCAGCAGCTTGCCGACAGGGGGGAACACCGGGGAGCTGTTTTTT
CDR3: CASSLPTGGNTGELFF